This T cell receptor (beta chain) was observed in a study of blood T cell repertoires in COVID-19. About the research overall: COVID-19 samples from acute and convalescent phases originated in the United States, Italy and Spain.

As originally analysed: Quantification of nucleated cells was approximated via reference gene primer amplification. The protocol was immunoSEQ multiplex PCR, while the TCRdb copy is restricted to in-frame clones and leaves out a portion. V and J calls and clone size are copied from that table; D and trimming were computed from the DNA. The top ten clones hold about 1.7% of a sample with approximately 280,000 clones, nearly 90% of them seen once. V was trimmed by 10 bases and J by 5 bases, leaving 14 bases between them. This CDR3 region has 12 residues. The cohort comprised adults aged roughly 18 to 100 years residing in 20 to 30 US areas.

The sample consisted of PBMCs or T cells enriched from blood (not recorded which). The sequence was obtained from a woman under 30 with acute COVID-19. The chain combines TRBV12-3 or TRBV12-4 with TRBJ2-5, with D possibly matching TRBD2 (6 bases). CDR3 loop: CATGAGRETQYF. Here the CDR3 DNA reads TGTGCCACCGGCGCGGGGAGGGAGACCCAGTACTTC.